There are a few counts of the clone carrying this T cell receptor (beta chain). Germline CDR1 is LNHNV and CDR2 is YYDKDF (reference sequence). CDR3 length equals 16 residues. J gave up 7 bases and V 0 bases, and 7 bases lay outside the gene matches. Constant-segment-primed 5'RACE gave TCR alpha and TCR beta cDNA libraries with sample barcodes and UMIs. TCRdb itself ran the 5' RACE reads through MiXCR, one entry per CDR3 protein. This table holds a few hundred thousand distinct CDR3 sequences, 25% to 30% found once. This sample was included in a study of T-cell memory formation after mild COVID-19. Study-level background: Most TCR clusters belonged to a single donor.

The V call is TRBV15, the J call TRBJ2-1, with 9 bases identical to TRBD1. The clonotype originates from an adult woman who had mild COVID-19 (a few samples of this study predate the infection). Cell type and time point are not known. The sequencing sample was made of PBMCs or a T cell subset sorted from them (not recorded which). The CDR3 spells CATSRERTGAWNEQFF. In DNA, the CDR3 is TGTGCCACCAGCAGAGAGAGGACAGGGGCATGGAATGAGCAGTTCTTC. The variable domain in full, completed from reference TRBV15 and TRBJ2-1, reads DAMVIQNPRYQVTQFGKPVTLSCSQTLNHNVMYWYQQKSSQAPKLLFHYYDKDFNNEADTPDNFQSRRPNTSFCFLDIRSPGLGDTAMYLCATSRERTGAWNEQFFGPGTRLTVL.